Given below is one TCR beta chain in context. Its antigen is not yet known. Per-base quality was not reported, and no clone a single base away is much larger than it. The data are from a study of beta chain features in type 1 diabetes listed by TCRdb under 2018. Study-level background: Patients and healthy donors did not differ in mean age, gender distribution, total cell number or subset yield. A total of 85 million to 140 million sorted cells were examined across all samples, and the number of cells per subset was strongly correlated with RNA yield. In the study, TCRB repertoires of sorted circulating CD4+ T cell subsets from recently diagnosed type 1 diabetes patients were compared with those of matched healthy donors. Whereas all 28 donors provided naive and central memory subsets, regulatory and stem cell-like memory subsets were isolated from just 8 patients and roughly eight healthy donors.

The CDR3, from cysteine to phenylalanine, totals 16 residues. The sequence is cut down to CDR3 DNA, 48 bases in frame from base 1. V loses 1 base at its end and J loses 5 bases; junction bases beyond the gene matches: 6. The germline V gene provides CDR1 MGHRA and CDR2 YSYEKL. Each donor gave one peripheral blood draw, averaging about 120 mL, which was collected into heparinised tubes. Using a panel that included CD45RO, CCR7, CD25, CD127, CD95 and CD27, naive, central memory, regulatory and stem cell-like memory CD4+ T cells were sorted on a BD FACSAria II. A purity above 98% was achieved for all sorted populations. PBMCs were separated immediately by Lymphoprep density gradient centrifugation and were stained directly, without being cultured. So that batch effects would be minimized, each experiment stained and sorted samples in pairs, pairing one healthy donor with one patient. The entire amount of isolated RNA was reverse transcribed using the High Capacity cDNA Reverse Transcription Kit, so the sequenced TCRB transcripts were expressed ones. Deep immunoSEQ sequencing was applied to naive, central memory and regulatory T cell samples, giving an average of about 3.57 million total reads per sample. Sorted cells were lysed in RLT buffer, and RNA was extracted using DNase-treated RNeasy Micro or Mini kits according to cell number. To prevent cross-contamination, every cell subset was processed on its own, while patient and healthy donor samples were processed together. Using the immunoSEQ multiplex PCR, TCRB sequences were amplified from cDNA into 87-bp fragments spanning the CDR3 region. Sequencing of the amplicons was performed on the Illumina HiSeq platform. Processing in the source paper ran as follows. Synthetic template baselines were used to correct PCR bias computationally, reads within Hamming distance 2 were collapsed, and singletons that could not be merged were discarded. Reads were aligned to IMGT to assign V, D and J genes, CDR3 length, and insertions or deletions at six rearrangement sites. Within each subset, clonotype counts were normalized to sorted cell number, and only after that were true diversity and Gini coefficients computed with the tcR R package. The overlap coefficient, calculated on TCRB nucleotide sequences, was used to measure repertoire sharing. Out-of-frame TCRB sequences from naive cells were analyzed to stand in for the pre-selection repertoire. TCRdb provides this immuneACCESS table in a form limited to in-frame rearrangements. Some clones are lacking; in checked studies, under half of them reflect an unresolved V gene, and why the rest are absent is not known. V, J and clone size are those of that table, while D and trimming were read from the DNA. This sample has 200,000 to 300,000 clones in its table, and approximately 11% of those were observed once. The ten largest clones represent around 0.017% of the sample.

Broader findings and caveats from the paper: Because cDNA was sequenced instead of genomic DNA, activated cells with high expression could be over-represented, although the groups did not differ in activation or CD3 levels. A moderate but significant shortening of TCRB CDR3 length was observed in type 1 diabetes patients in all four CD4+ subsets. Shorter templates might be favored by PCR, yet because patient and control samples were amplified and corrected together, any such skew would affect both groups equally. Fewer insertions and more nucleotide deletions at VDJ recombination sites were observed in patients with type 1 diabetes, implying thymic rearrangement abnormalities. Naive, central memory and regulatory TCRB repertoires appeared more similar among patients than among healthy donors. HLA sub-analyses involved small numbers of individuals, so any influence of HLA type on TCRB rearrangement remained unresolved.

Source material: naive CD4+ T cells from blood. The label giving this sample's cell subset or site can be read as: true naive CD4+ T cells. The chain couples TRBV4-1 to TRBJ1-4, and 8 bases in between align with TRBD1. This clonotype was sampled from a man younger than 45 with type 1 diabetes. The DNA is as follows: TGCGCCAGCAGCCAAGTGTTACAGGGGGGAAATGAAAAACTGTTTTTT. Its amino acids are CASSQVLQGGNEKLFF.